This section outlines one T cell receptor (beta chain) sequence together with its context. The antigen is unknown. The entry originates in a study of cytomegalovirus exposure and HLA in healthy donors. Across the study: Genotyping showed 81% of about 370 donors falling in the Caucasian-associated ancestry cluster. Overall study findings and caveats: TCR beta chain V- and J-gene trimming was linked, in a later analysis, to a missense variant in DCLRE1C. For cytomegalovirus status, the classifier reportedly gave diagnoses with high specificity and sensitivity. Sequencing likely produced, as an artifact, a cluster of highly shared sequence variants.

Deletions cut 8 bases from V and 2 bases from J, with 19 bases between. The CDR3 has 15 residues. Per germline, CDR1 MDHEN and CDR2 SYDVKM. With 60 Vbeta and 13 Jbeta primers, the PCR was carried out. Generated by immunoSEQ multiplex PCR, the TCRdb table keeps only in-frame clones and is missing some. The sample contains 80,000 to 130,000 clones, more than 65% of which appear only once. The receptor was isolated from a woman younger than 35 in good health and CMV-seronegative. The rearrangement links TRBV28 to TRBJ2-7, with a weak D call TRBD1 (5 bases). The source material was PBMCs. The CDR3 is CASGRWGRGAYEQYF. CDR3 bases: TGTGCCAGCGGAAGGTGGGGTAGGGGTGCCTACGAGCAGTACTTC.